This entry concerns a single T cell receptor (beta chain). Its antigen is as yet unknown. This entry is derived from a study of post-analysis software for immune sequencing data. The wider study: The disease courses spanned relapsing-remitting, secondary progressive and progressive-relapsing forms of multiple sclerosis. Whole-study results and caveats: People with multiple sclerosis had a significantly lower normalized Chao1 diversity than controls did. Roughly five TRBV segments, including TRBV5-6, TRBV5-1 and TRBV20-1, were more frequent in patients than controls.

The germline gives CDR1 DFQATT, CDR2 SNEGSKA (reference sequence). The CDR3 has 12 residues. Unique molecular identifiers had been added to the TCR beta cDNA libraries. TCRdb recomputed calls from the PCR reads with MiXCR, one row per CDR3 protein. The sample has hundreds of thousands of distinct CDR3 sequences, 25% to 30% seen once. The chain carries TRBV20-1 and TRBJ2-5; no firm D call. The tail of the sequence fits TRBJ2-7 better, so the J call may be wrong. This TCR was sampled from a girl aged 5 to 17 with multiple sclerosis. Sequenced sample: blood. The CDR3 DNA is TGCAGTGCTAGTTCTCAATCCCCCGAGCAGTACTTC. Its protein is CSASSQSPEQYF.